The subject of this entry is one TCR beta chain. What it recognizes is unknown. Germline V gene data show CDR1 as GTSNPN and CDR2 as SVGIG (reference sequence). CDR3 length: 13 amino acids. V was clipped by 5 bases and J by 5 bases, with 15 bases between them. This sample was included in a study of cytomegalovirus exposure and HLA in healthy donors. Points from the study as a whole: The authors listed 164 TCR beta chains as cytomegalovirus-associated. When presence/absence was analysed, sequencing depth was taken to be roughly uniform across donors.

The study ran its PCR with 60 Vbeta and 13 Jbeta primers. Sequencing used immunoSEQ multiplex PCR; TCRdb keeps in-frame clones, though not all of them. The sample yields around 270,000 clones, 80% seen once. This chain joins TRBV30 and TRBJ1-1; possibly TRBD1 for D (5 bases). Specimen: PBMCs. This sequence originates from a girl under 10 years old in good health and CMV-seronegative. The CDR3 nucleotides read TGTGCCTGGGGGGCCCCGTGGAATACTGAAGCTTTCTTT. Its translation is CAWGAPWNTEAFF.